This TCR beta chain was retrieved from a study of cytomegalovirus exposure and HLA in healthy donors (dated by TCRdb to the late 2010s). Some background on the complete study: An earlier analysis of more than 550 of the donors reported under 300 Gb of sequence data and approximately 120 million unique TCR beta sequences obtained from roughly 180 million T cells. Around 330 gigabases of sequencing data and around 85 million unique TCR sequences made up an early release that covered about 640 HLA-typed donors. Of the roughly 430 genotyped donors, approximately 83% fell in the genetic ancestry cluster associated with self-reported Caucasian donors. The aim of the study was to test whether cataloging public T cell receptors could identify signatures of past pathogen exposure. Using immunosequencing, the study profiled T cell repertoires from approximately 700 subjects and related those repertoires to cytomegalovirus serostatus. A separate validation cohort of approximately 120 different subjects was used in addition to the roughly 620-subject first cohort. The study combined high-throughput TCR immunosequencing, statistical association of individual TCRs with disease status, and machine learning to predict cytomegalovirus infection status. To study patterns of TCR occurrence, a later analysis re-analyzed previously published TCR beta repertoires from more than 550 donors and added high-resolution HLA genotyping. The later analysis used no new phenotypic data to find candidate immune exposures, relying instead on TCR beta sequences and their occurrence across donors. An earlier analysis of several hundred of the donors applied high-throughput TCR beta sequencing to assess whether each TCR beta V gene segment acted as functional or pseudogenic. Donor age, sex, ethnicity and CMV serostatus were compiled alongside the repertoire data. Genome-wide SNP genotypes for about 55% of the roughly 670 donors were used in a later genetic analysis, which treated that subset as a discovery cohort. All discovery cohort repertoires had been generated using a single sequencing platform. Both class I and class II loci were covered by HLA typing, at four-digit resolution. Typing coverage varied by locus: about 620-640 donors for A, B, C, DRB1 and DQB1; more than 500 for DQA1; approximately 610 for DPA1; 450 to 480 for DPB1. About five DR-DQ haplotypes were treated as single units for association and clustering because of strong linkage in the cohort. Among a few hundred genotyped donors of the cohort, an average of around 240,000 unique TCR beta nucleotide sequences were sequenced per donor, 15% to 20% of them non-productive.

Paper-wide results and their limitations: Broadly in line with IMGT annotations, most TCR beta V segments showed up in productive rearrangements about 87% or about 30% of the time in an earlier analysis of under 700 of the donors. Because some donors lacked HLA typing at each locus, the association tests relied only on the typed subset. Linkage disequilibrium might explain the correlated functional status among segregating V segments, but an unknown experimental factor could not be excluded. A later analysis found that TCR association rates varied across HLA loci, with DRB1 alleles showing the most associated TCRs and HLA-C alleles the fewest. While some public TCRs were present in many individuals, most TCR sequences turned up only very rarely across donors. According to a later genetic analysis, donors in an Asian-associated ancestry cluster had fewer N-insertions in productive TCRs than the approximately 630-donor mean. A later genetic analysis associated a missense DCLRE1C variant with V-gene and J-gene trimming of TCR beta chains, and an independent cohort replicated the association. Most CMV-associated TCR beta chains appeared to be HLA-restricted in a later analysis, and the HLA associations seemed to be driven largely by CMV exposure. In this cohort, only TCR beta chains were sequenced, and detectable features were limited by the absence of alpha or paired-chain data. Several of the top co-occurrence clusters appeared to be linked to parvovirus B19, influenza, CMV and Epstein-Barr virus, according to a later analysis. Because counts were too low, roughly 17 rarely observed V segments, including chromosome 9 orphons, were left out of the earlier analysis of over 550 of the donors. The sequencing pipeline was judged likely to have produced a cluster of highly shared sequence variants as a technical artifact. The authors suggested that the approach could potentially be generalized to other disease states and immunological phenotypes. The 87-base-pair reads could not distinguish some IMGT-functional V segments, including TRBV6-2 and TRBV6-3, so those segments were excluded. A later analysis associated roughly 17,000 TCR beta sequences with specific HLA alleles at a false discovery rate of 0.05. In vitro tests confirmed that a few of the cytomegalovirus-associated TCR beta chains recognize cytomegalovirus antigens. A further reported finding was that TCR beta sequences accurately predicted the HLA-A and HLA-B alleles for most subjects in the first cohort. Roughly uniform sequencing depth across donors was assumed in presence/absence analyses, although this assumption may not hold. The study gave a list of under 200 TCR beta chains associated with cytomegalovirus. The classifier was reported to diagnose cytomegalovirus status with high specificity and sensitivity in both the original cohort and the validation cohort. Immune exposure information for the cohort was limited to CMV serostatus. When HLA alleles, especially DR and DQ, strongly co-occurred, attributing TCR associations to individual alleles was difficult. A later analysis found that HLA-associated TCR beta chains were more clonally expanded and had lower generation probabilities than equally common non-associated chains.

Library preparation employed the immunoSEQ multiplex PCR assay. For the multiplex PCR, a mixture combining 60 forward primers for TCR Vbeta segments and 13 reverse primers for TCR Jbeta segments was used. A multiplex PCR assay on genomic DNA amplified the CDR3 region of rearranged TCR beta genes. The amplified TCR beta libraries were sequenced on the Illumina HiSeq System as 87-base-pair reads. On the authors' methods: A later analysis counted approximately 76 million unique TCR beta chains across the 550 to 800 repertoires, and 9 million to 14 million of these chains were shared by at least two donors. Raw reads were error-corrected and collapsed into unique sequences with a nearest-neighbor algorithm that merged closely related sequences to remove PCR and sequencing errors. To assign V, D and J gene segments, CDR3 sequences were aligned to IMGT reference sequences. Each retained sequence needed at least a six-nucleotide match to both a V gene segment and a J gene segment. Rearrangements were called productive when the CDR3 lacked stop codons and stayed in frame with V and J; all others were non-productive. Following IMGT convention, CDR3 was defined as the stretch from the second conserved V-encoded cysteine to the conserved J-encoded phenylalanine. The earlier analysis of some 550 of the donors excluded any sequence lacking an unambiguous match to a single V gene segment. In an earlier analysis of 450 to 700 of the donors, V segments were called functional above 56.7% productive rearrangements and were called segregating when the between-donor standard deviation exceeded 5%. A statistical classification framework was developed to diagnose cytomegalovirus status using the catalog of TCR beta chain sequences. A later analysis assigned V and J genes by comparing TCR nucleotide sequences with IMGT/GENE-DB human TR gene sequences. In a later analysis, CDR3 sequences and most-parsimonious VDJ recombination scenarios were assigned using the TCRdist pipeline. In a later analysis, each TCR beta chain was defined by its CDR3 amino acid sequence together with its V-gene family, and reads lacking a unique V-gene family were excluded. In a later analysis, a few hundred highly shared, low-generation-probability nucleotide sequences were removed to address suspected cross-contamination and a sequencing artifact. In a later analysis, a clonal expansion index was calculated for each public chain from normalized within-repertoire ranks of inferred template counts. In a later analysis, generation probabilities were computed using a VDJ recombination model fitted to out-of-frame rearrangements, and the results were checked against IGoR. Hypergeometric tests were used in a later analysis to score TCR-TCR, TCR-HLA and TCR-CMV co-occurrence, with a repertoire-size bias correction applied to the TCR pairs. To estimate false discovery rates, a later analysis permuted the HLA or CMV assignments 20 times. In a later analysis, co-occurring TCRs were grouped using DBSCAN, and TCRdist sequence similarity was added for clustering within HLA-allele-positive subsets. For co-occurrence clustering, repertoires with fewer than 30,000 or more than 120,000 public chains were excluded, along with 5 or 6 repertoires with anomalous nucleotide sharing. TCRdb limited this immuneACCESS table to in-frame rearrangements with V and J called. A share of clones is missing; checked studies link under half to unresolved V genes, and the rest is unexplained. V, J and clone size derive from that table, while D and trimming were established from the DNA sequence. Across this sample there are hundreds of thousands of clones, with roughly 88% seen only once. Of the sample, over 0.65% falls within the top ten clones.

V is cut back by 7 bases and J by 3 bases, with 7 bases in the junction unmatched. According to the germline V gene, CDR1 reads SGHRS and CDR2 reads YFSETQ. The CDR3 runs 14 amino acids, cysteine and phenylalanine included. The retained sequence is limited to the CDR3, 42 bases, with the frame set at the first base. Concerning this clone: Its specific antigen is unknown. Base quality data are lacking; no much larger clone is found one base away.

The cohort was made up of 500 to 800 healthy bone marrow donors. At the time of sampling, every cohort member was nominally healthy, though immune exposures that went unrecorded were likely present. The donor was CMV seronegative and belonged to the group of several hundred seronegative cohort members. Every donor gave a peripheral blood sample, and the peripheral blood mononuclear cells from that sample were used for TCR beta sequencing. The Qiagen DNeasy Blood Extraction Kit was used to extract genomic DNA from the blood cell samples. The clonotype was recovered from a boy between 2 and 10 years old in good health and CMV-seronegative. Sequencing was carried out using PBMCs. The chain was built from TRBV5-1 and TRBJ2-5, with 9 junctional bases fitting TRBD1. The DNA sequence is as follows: TGCGCCAGCTTTACAGGGGGCGGCAAAGAGACCCAGTACTTC. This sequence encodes CASFTGGGKETQYF.